This note documents a single T cell receptor (beta chain) sequence. Its antigen is not known. The record originates from a study of cytomegalovirus exposure and HLA in healthy donors. Background on the study: From HLA-typed donors, an early data release held about 85 million unique TCRs.

The donors were healthy bone marrow donors. Use of 60 Vbeta and 13 Jbeta primers characterized the PCR. Some clones are missing from TCRdb's copy, which holds only in-frame ones; the method was immunoSEQ multiplex PCR. Its listing shows approximately 170,000 clones. Overall study findings and caveats: Later, an analysis found that common viral pathogens appeared to be linked with several of the most significant clusters.

The CDR3 runs 14 residues. The V gene's germline CDR1 is MNHNS and CDR2 SASEGT. The junction had 4 bases not matched to a gene; V was cut back by 6 bases and J by 0 bases. The chain is built from TRBV6-1 and TRBJ1-2; 7 nucleotides line up with TRBD1. The TCR originated in a woman between 18 and 29 years old in good health and CMV-seropositive. Sequences were obtained from PBMCs. The CDR3 here is CASRPGTANYGYTF. The CDR3 region has the DNA TGTGCCAGCAGACCGGGGACAGCTAACTATGGCTACACCTTC.